This T cell receptor beta chain comes out of a study of response to subunit inactivated influenza vaccine. The study's findings and limits: Each seasonal influenza vaccination recruits few new T cells, the authors suggested.

To note about this clonotype: What it recognizes is unknown.

CDR1 and CDR2 from the germline V gene are LNHDA and SQIVND (reference sequence). After removal of 6 bases from V and 5 bases from J, the junction contained 7 bases not matched to a gene. This CDR3 has 16 residues. TCRdb re-called the RT-PCR reads through MiXCR, storing one row per CDR3 protein. The profile covers about 500,000 distinct CDR3 sequences, with less than 7.5% appearing a single time and around 13% taken by the ten largest. The V call is TRBV19, the J call TRBJ2-4, with 13 bases matching TRBD2. This sequence was found in a man aged 45 to 70 who received an inactivated influenza vaccine. Sequenced material: PBMCs from blood, taken around 25 months after vaccination. DNA for the CDR3: TGTGCCAGTAGAGGACTAGCGGGAGTGAAGCAAAACATTCAGTACTTC. Its protein product is CASRGLAGVKQNIQYF. The full variable domain, rest sourced from reference TRBV19 and TRBJ2-4, is DGGITQSPKYLFRKEGQNVTLSCEQNLNHDAMYWYRQDPGQGLRLIYYSQIVNDFQKGDIAEGYSVSREKKESFPLTVTSAQKNPTAFYLCASRGLAGVKQNIQYFGAGTRLSVL.